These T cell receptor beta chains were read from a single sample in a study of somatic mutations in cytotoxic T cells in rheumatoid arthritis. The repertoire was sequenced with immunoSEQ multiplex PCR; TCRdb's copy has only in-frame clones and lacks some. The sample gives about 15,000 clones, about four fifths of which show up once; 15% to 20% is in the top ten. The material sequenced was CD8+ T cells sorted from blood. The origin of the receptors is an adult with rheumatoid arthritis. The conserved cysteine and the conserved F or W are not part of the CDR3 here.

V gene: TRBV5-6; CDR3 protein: ASSLRQEKLF
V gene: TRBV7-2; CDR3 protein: ASSWGLAGVYEQF
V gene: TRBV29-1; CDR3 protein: SAITGIGGYT
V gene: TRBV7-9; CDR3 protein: ASSSILGSTDTQY
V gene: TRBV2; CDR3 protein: ASRDQGVGTEAF
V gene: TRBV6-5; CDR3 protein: ASSSEGRSYEQY
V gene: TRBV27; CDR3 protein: ASTRRQGSNYGYT
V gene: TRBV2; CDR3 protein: ASSEGTAEYSNQPQH
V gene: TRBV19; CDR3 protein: ASKQGTGGYQPQH
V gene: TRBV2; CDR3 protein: ASNGQITDTQY
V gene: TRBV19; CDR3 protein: ASSGTGYEQY
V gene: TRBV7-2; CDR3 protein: ASSLSGGGAADTQY
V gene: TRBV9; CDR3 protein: ASSPRTSRETQY
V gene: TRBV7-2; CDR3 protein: ASSPYSNQPQH
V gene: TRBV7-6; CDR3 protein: ASSLTPAGGSYNEQF
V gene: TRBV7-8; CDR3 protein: ASSLTLSGNTIY
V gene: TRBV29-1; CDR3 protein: SVESAGYSYGYT
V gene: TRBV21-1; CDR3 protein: ASSKEARQENTEAF
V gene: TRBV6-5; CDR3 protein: ASRIRDNTYEQY
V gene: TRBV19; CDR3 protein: ATRQGGYNEQF
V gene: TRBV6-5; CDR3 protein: ASSSGQTYNEQF
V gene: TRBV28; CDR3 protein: ASRPTWDREYGYT
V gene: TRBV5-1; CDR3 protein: ASSLGLEAF
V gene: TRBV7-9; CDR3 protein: ASSLGINYGYT
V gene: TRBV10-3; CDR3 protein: AISESLLNTEAF
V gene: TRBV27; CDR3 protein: ASSSPFGGDEQY
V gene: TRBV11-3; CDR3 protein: ASQWGFDVYNEQF
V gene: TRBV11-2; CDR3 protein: ASSLVGTGLYNEQF
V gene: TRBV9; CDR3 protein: ASSPPGTLGGYT
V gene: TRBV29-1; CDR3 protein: SVEDRGQYSYEQY
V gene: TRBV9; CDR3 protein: ASTSAGLAGVPSTDTQY
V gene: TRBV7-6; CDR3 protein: ASSEGGLAAYEQY
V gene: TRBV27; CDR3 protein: ASSLPVDGLALH
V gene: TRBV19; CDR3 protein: ASSIEGLSSYNEQF
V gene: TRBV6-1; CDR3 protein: AIPGGNNSPLH
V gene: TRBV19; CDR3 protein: ASSIDPRQGDNYGYT
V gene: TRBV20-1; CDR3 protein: SAKDSYEQY
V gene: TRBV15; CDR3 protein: ATSRAMDSPRQETQY
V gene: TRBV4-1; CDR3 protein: ASSPLTGSNTEAF
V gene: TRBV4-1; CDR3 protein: ASSQETEVGSIYGYT
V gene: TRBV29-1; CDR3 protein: SVVAWTGSHETQY
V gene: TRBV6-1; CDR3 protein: ASSADREGREPRQPQH